This entry lists 16 T cell receptor beta chains sequenced from one sample in a study of blood T cell repertoires in COVID-19. Using immunoSEQ multiplex PCR, the repertoire was profiled, and TCRdb retains in-frame clones only, with some absent. This table has tens of thousands of clones, around 87% appearing once. The sequenced material came from peripheral blood. The source of these receptors is a man aged 40-49 years with COVID-19, enrolled during active disease.

This clone occurred once. The chain couples TRBV11-2 to TRBJ1-1, with a possible D match to TRBD1 (5 bases). V gave up 2 bases and J gave up 2 bases, with 6 bases separating them. This CDR3 spans 13 amino acids. Germline V lookup: CDR1 SGHAT, CDR2 FQNNGV. The CDR3 sequence: CASSLWGNTEAFF. For the CDR3, the DNA is TGTGCCAGCAGCTTATGGGGCAACACTGAAGCTTTCTTT.

The chain has TRBV19 and TRBJ2-3; 9 bases agree with TRBD2. The CDR3 length is 14 residues. With V trimmed by 4 bases and J by 1 base, 0 bases remained unmatched. Germline CDR1 reads LNHDA; CDR2 reads SQIVND (reference sequence). CDR3 bases: TGTGCCAGTAGTACTAGCGGGGGCACAGATACGCAGTATTTT. It codes for CASSTSGGTDTQYF.

The gene calls are TRBV3-1 (or the pseudogene TRBV3-2) and TRBJ2-1, with a weak D call TRBD2 (5 bases). CDR3 size: 13 residues. Trimming took 1 base from V and 9 from J, leaving 10 bases between them. Germline lookup yields CDR1 LGHDT and CDR2 YNNKEL (reference sequence). The chain's CDR3 is CASSQAASPEQFF. CDR3 nucleotide sequence: TGTGCCAGCAGCCAAGCGGCTAGCCCTGAGCAGTTCTTC.

This clone was found once. This sequence joins TRBV6-5 and TRBJ1-3; the match to TRBD1 covers 7 bases. Germline V gene data show CDR1 as MNHEY and CDR2 as SVGAGI. The junction had 6 bases not matched to a gene; V was cut back by 6 bases and J by 4 bases. The CDR3 runs 14 residues. CDR3 amino acids: CASRDRALGNTIYF. CDR3 coding DNA: TGTGCCAGCAGAGACAGGGCCCTCGGAAACACCATATATTTT.

This clone was found a few times. The chain links TRBV6-5 to TRBJ2-7, with 10 bases fitting TRBD2. The CDR3 has 14 residues. Germline-derived CDR1 and CDR2 are MNHEY and SVGAGI. Trimming cost V 8 bases and J 4 bases; bases outside gene matches: 8. The CDR3 loop reads CASEGERGGYEQYF. CDR3 DNA sequence: TGTGCCAGCGAAGGGGAGCGGGGGGGATACGAGCAGTACTTC.

This rearrangement joins TRBV28 to TRBJ1-3, with 9 bases aligning to TRBD1. The ends lost 6 bases at V and 0 bases at J; junction bases unmatched: 6. Per germline, CDR1 MDHEN and CDR2 SYDVKM. This CDR3 has 16 residues. The CDR3 nucleotides are TGTGCCAGCAGCAGCGGACAGGGGATCTCTGGAAACACCATATATTTT. Protein sequence: CASSSGQGISGNTIYF.

The chain employs TRBV7-9 and TRBJ1-4; D unclear. CDR3 size: 13 residues. With 4 bases removed from V and 8 bases from J, the gap between germline ends came to 11 bases. Germline CDR1 reads SEHNR; CDR2 reads FQNEAQ (reference sequence). The DNA for the CDR3 is TGTGCCAGCAGCTCAGGTGGGAGGGAAAAACTGTTTTTT. This translates into CASSSGGREKLFF.

This chain joins TRBV10-3 and TRBJ1-2, with D unresolved. Germline assignment: CDR1 ENHRY and CDR2 SYGVKD. V gave up 1 base and J gave up 7 bases, with 7 bases separating them. This CDR3 is 12 amino acids long. The CDR3 protein is CAISELEGGYTF. The CDR3 DNA sequence: TGTGCCATCAGTGAGTTAGAGGGTGGCTACACCTTC.

The V gene is TRBV19, the J gene TRBJ1-2, with TRBD1 identical over 9 bases. The CDR3 consists of 16 residues. J lost 4 bases, V lost 3 bases, and 9 bases had no gene match. Germline-derived CDR1 and CDR2 are LNHDA and SQIVND (reference sequence). The CDR3 is CASSIVSGTGIYGYTF. The CDR3 DNA reads TGTGCCAGTAGTATTGTAAGCGGGACAGGGATCTATGGCTACACCTTC.

This clone was detected only once. V and J are TRBV3-1 (or the pseudogene TRBV3-2) and TRBJ1-2; perhaps TRBD1 as D (6 bases). CDR1 and CDR2 from the germline V gene are LGHDT and YNNKEL (reference sequence). V was clipped by 4 bases and J by 2 bases, with 8 bases between them. The CDR3 contains 13 residues. The CDR3 region has the DNA TGTGCCAGCAGCCGCCAGGGGAACTATGGCTACACCTTC. It encodes CASSRQGNYGYTF.

The chain couples TRBV19 to TRBJ1-4; D unresolved. This CDR3 has 15 residues. Germline CDR1 is LNHDA and CDR2 is SQIVND (reference sequence). The ends were cut back, 4 bases at V and 0 bases at J, with 9 bases in the middle. The CDR3 loop reads CASSRDTATNEKLFF. Written as DNA, the CDR3 is TGTGCCAGTAGTAGAGATACTGCAACTAATGAAAAACTGTTTTTT. Full variable domain (rest looked up from reference TRBV19 and TRBJ1-4): DGGITQSPKYLFRKEGQNVTLSCEQNLNHDAMYWYRQDPGQGLRLIYYSQIVNDFQKGDIAEGYSVSREKKESFPLTVTSAQKNPTAFYLCASSRDTATNEKLFFGSGTQLSVL.

The chain recombines TRBV13 with TRBJ2-1, with 7 bases lining up with TRBD2. V lost 4 bases to trimming and J lost 0 bases; unmatched junction nucleotides: 6. The CDR3 length is 16 residues. From germline, CDR1 is PRHDT and CDR2 FYEKMQ (reference sequence). The CDR3 coding sequence is TGTGCCAGCAGCTCAGAAGCGGGGCACTCCTACAATGAGCAGTTCTTC. It codes for CASSSEAGHSYNEQFF. Full variable domain (remainder filled in from reference TRBV13 and TRBJ2-1): AAGVIQSPRHLIKEKRETATLKCYPIPRHDTVYWYQQGPGQDPQFLISFYEKMQSDKGSIPDRFSAQQFSDYHSELNMSSLELGDSALYFCASSSEAGHSYNEQFFGPGTRLTVL.

The rearrangement uses TRBV25-1 and TRBJ1-1; 7 positions match TRBD1. The CDR3 is made up of 14 amino acids. Germline CDR1 reads MGHDK; CDR2 reads SYGVNS. Unmatched junction bases numbered 1, after V lost 2 bases and J lost 1 base. The CDR3: CASSERDRNTEAFF. The CDR3, as DNA: TGTGCCAGCAGTGAACGGGACAGGAACACTGAAGCTTTCTTT.

This sequence joins TRBV6-2 or TRBV6-3 and TRBJ2-1; TRBD2 aligns across 9 bases. J was trimmed by 4 bases and V by 5 bases; bases with no gene match: 6. This CDR3 is 15 amino acids long. Germline assignment: CDR1 MNHEY and CDR2 SVGEGT. The CDR3 DNA reads as TGTGCCAGCAGTCAGTCTAGCGGGGATTACAATGAGCAGTTCTTC. This gives the protein CASSQSSGDYNEQFF.

The chain joins TRBV6-5 to TRBJ2-2; TRBD2 is a possible D gene (5 bases). The CDR3 spans 14 residues. Germline V gives CDR1 MNHEY, CDR2 SVGAGI. V was shortened by 2 bases and J by 7 bases, with 11 bases between the two germline ends. CDR3 in amino acids: CASSYGRGDGELFF. The CDR3, as DNA: TGTGCCAGCAGTTACGGACGGGGAGACGGGGAGCTGTTTTTT.

The V and J genes are TRBV5-1 and TRBJ2-5, with D maybe TRBD2 (6 bases). V lost 4 bases and J lost 4, with 11 bases in between. The CDR3 extends over 13 amino acids. Germline V gene data show CDR1 as SGHRS and CDR2 as YFSETQ. The CDR3 bases are TGCGCCAGCAGCACCGTCGGGGGAGAGACCCAGTACTTC. Translation gives CASSTVGGETQYF.